This entry is about one TCR beta chain. The target antigen is unknown. The sample belongs to a study of cytomegalovirus exposure and HLA in healthy donors. Study-wide results and caveats: In a later analysis, V- and J-gene trimming of beta chains associated with a DCLRE1C missense variant, replicated independently. Prior analysis indicated that the majority of TCR beta V segments exhibited productivity approximately 90% or approximately 30% of the time.

PCR primers comprised 60 Vbeta and 13 Jbeta primers. TCRdb's copy holds only in-frame clones and misses some; the assay was immunoSEQ multiplex PCR. Of over 60,000 clones detected, roughly 82% appear once; the ten largest clones hold about an eighth. Germline CDR1 is SGHRS and CDR2 is YFSETQ. The length of the CDR3 is 15 residues. The J segment lost 2 bases and the V segment lost 6 bases, leaving 7 bases of the junction unmatched. The rearrangement joins TRBV5-1 to TRBJ2-3, with 9 bases matching TRBD2. The sequence derives from a man aged 65 to 85 in good health and CMV-seronegative. Sequenced: PBMCs. The CDR3: CASKVLAGSTDTQYF. Here the CDR3 DNA reads TGCGCCAGCAAGGTCCTAGCGGGATCCACAGATACGCAGTATTTT.